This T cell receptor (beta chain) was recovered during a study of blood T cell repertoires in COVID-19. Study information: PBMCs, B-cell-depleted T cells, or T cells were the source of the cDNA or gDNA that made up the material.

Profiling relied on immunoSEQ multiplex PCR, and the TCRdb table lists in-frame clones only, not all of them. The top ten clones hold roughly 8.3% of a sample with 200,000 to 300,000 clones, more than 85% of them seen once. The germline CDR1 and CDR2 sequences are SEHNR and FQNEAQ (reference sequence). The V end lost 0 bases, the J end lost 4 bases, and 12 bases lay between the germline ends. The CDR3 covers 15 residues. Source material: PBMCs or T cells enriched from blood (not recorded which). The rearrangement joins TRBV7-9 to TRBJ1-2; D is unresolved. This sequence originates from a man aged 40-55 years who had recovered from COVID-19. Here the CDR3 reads CASSLAPSRLYGYTF. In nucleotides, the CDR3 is TGTGCCAGCAGCTTAGCGCCCTCTAGACTCTATGGCTACACCTTC.